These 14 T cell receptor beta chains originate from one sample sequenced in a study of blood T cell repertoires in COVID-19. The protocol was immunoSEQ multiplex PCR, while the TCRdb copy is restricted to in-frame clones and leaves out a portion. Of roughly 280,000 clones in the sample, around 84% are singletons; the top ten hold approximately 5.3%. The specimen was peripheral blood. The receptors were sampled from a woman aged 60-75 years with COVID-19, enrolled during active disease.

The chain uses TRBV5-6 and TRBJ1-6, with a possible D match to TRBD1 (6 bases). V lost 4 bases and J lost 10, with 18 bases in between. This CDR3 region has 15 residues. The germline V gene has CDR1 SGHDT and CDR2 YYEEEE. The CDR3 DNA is TGTGCCAGCAGCCCCGCCGGCCAGGGGCAGTCACCCCTCCACTTT. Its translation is CASSPAGQGQSPLHF.

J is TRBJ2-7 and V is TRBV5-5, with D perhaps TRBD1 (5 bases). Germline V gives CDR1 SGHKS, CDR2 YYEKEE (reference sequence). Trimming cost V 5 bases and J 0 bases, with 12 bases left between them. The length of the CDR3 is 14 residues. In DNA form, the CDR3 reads TGTGCCAGCAGATGGGGCCTCATCTCCTACGAGCAGTACTTC. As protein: CASRWGLISYEQYF.

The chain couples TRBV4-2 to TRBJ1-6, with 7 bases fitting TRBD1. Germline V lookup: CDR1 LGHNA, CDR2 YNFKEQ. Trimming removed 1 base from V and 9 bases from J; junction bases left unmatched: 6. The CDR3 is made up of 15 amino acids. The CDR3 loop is CASSQVSQGSSPLHF. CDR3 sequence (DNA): TGTGCCAGCAGCCAAGTCTCACAGGGGAGTTCACCCCTCCACTTT.

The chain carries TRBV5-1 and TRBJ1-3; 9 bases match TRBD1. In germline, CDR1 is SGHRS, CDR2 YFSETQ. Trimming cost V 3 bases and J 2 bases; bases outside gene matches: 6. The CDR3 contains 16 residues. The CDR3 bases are TGCGCCAGCAGCTGGGGGACAGGGTATGCTGGAAACACCATATATTTT. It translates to CASSWGTGYAGNTIYF.

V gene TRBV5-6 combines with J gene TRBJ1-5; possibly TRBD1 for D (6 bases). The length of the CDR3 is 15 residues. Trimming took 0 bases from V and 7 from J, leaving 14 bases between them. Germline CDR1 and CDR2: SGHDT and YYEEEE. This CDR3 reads CASSLGPLGAQPQHF. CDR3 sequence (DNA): TGTGCCAGCAGCTTGGGTCCGCTGGGGGCCCAGCCCCAGCATTTT.

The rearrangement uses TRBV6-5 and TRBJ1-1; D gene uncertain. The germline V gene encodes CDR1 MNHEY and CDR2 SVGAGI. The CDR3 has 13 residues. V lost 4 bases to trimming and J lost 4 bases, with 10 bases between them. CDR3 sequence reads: CASSSSWATEAFF. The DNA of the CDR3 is TGTGCCAGCAGTTCCAGCTGGGCCACTGAAGCTTTCTTT.

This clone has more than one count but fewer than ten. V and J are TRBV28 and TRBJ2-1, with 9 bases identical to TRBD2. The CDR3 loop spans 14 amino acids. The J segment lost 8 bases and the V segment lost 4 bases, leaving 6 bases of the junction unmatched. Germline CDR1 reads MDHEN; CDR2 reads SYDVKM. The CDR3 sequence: CASSYLAGSDEQFF. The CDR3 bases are TGTGCCAGCAGTTATCTAGCGGGATCGGATGAGCAGTTCTTC.

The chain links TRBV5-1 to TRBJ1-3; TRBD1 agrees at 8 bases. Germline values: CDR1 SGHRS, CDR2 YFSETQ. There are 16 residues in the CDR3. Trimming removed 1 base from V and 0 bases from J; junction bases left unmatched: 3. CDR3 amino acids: CASSLIGTGSGNTIYF. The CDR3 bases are TGCGCCAGCAGCTTGATCGGGACAGGCTCTGGAAACACCATATATTTT.

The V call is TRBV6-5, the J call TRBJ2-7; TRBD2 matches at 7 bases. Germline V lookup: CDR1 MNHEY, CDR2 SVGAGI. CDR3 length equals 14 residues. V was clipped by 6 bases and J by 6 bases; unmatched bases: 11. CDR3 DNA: TGTGCCAGCAGCGGAGGGGCCGGGGGGACCGAGCAGTACTTC. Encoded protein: CASSGGAGGTEQYF.

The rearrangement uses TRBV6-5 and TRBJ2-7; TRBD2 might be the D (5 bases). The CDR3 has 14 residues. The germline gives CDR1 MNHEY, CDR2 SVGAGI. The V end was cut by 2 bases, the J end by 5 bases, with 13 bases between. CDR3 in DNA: TGTGCCAGCAGTTACAGGTACCCGGGGAACGAGCAGTACTTC. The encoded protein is CASSYRYPGNEQYF.

CDR3 loop: CATSDLPPGGGAGGELFF. CDR3 sequence (DNA): TGTGCCACCAGTGATTTGCCGCCCGGTGGGGGCGCCGGCGGGGAGCTGTTTTTT. The V call is TRBV24-1, the J call TRBJ2-2; TRBD1 is a possible D gene (6 bases). Trimming took 0 bases from V and 7 from J, leaving 20 bases between them. The CDR3 has 18 amino acids. Germline CDR1 is KGHDR and CDR2 is SFDVKD.

The CDR3 nucleotides read TGTGCCAGCAGCCGGACTAGCGGGGGCTACAATGAGCAGTTCTTC. It translates to CASSRTSGGYNEQFF. The genes are TRBV7-2 and TRBJ2-1, with TRBD2 matching over 13 bases. Germline CDR1 SGHTA, CDR2 FQGNSA. The CDR3 consists of 15 residues. The trim removed 5 bases at V and 3 bases at J, leaving 1 base unmatched.

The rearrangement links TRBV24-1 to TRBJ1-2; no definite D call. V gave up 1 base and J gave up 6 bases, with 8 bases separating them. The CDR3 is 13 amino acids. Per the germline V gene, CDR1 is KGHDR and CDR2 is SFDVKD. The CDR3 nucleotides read TGTGCCACCAGTGATTTACTATGGGATGGCTACACCTTC. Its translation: CATSDLLWDGYTF.

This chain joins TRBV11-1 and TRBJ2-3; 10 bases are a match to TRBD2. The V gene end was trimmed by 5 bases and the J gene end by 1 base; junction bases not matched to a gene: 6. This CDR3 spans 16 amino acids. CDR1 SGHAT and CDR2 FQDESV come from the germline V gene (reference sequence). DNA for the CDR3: TGTGCCAGCAGCCCAGGGACTAGCGAAGGCACAGATACGCAGTATTTT. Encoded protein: CASSPGTSEGTDTQYF.